The 19 T cell receptor beta chains given below trace back to one sample, sequenced in a study of cytomegalovirus exposure and HLA in healthy donors. The PCR ran on 60 Vbeta and 13 Jbeta primers. Repertoires were generated with immunoSEQ multiplex PCR, while TCRdb's copy carries only in-frame clones and drops some. The sample contains 140,000 or so clones, just over 65% of which appear only once. The sequenced material came from PBMCs. The receptor source for this set is a woman in her fifties or sixties in good health and CMV-seronegative.

The chain recombines TRBV27 with TRBJ1-1; D is perhaps TRBD1 (5 bases). CDR1 MNHEY and CDR2 SMNVEV come from the germline V gene (reference sequence). V lost 6 bases and J lost 0, with 17 bases in between. CDR3 length: 16 residues. Here the CDR3 reads CASRHLRGVLNTEAFF. The CDR3 bases are TGTGCCAGCAGGCACCTTCGGGGGGTATTGAACACTGAAGCTTTCTTT.

The V call is TRBV10-3, the J call TRBJ2-2; 7 bases match TRBD1. The CDR3 runs 15 residues. In germline, CDR1 is ENHRY, CDR2 SYGVKD. With V trimmed by 6 bases and J by 3 bases, 7 bases remained unmatched. The CDR3 region has the DNA TGTGCCATCAGGAGGGGGCCCGTGGACACCGGGGAGCTGTTTTTT. This gives the protein CAIRRGPVDTGELFF.

This clone has a single count. The rearrangement links TRBV9 to TRBJ2-3; 7 bases match TRBD1. CDR3 length: 16 residues. The germline CDR1 and CDR2 sequences are SGDLS and YYNGEE. The V gene end was trimmed by 4 bases and the J gene end by 2 bases; junction bases not matched to a gene: 10. As DNA, the CDR3 is TGTGCCAGCAGCCTTAGACAGGGTGGGTCCACAGATACGCAGTATTTT. Residues: CASSLRQGGSTDTQYF. Based on the CDR3 plus reference TRBV9 and TRBJ2-3, the full variable domain is DSGVTQTPKHLITATGQRVTLRCSPRSGDLSVYWYQQSLDQGLQFLIQYYNGEERAKGNILERFSAQQFPDLHSELNLSSLELGDSALYFCASSLRQGGSTDTQYFGPGTRLTVL.

This clone was seen a few times. V and J are TRBV5-1 and TRBJ2-2; 11 nucleotides agree with TRBD2. V was clipped by 4 bases and J by 8 bases; unmatched bases: 4. Germline V lookup: CDR1 SGHRS, CDR2 YFSETQ. This CDR3 has 14 amino acids. The CDR3 protein is CASSPWTSGGELFF. DNA of the CDR3: TGCGCCAGCAGCCCCTGGACTAGCGGGGGGGAGCTGTTTTTT.

The chain is built from TRBV6-5 and TRBJ1-1, with D perhaps TRBD1 (6 bases). The V end was cut by 0 bases, the J end by 9 bases, with 8 bases between. The CDR3 sequence is 12 residues long. Germline values: CDR1 MNHEY, CDR2 SVGAGI. This chain's CDR3 is CASSYSDSKAFF. The CDR3 bases are TGTGCCAGCAGTTACTCGGACAGCAAAGCTTTCTTT.

This clone was recorded a few times. The chain couples TRBV7-6 to TRBJ2-1; D is perhaps TRBD2 (5 bases). The germline V and J ends were trimmed by 2 bases and 10 bases, with 18 bases remaining between them. Germline CDR1 SGHVS, CDR2 FNYEAQ. CDR3 size: 15 residues. The CDR3 region has the DNA TGTGCCAGCAGCTTACTAGCCGCACCTGCAAACGAGCAGTTCTTC. As protein: CASSLLAAPANEQFF.

In its sample, this clone was seen once. V gene TRBV19 combines with J gene TRBJ1-2, with 10 bases lining up with TRBD1. Looked up from germline, CDR1 is LNHDA and CDR2 is SQIVND (reference sequence). Trimming cost V 11 bases and J 9 bases; bases outside gene matches: 12. The CDR3 contains 13 residues. CDR3 in amino acids: CAGSDRGGLRYTF. The CDR3 DNA follows: TGTGCCGGCTCGGACAGGGGGGGCCTCCGCTACACCTTC.

This clone has a handful of counts. The rearrangement uses TRBV7-3 and TRBJ2-2; 8 bases map to TRBD2. CDR3 length: 17 amino acids. V was pared by 0 bases and J by 3 bases, with 6 bases of the junction left unmatched. Germline V gives CDR1 SGHTA, CDR2 FQGTGA. The CDR3 nucleotides read TGTGCCAGCAGCTTAACGTCGGCTAGCGGGTACACCGGGGAGCTGTTTTTT. This sequence encodes CASSLTSASGYTGELFF.

Details on this clone: The junction and the germline gene differ at one end; a read error may be behind it. Different DNA sequences within this sample yield the same CDR3. This chain uses TRBV19 with TRBJ2-2; the match to TRBD2 covers 7 bases. Germline V gene sequence: CDR1 LNHDA, CDR2 SQIVND (reference sequence). The CDR3 runs 15 residues. The DNA for the CDR3 is TGTGCCAGTAGACAGCTAGCGGCCAACACCGGGGAGCTGTTCTTT. Translating gives CASRQLAANTGELFF.

This clone was detected a few times. The chain links TRBV5-4 to TRBJ1-1; tentatively, D is TRBD1 (6 bases). The CDR3 spans 15 residues. Trimming took off 0 bases at V and 4 bases at J, with 13 bases between the two ends. Germline V gives CDR1 SGHNT, CDR2 YYREEE (reference sequence). The chain's CDR3 is CASSLGGRGATEAFF. The CDR3 DNA follows: TGTGCCAGCAGCTTGGGCGGCAGGGGAGCCACTGAAGCTTTCTTT.

The chain uses TRBV9 and TRBJ2-5, with 10 bases aligning to TRBD2. CDR1 and CDR2 from the germline V gene are SGDLS and YYNGEE. The CDR3 sequence is 18 residues long. V lost 2 bases, J lost 4 bases, and 14 bases stayed unmatched. CDR3 amino acids: CASSVGSGGFTKLETQYF. The CDR3 DNA follows: TGTGCCAGCAGCGTTGGTAGCGGGGGGTTTACCAAGCTAGAGACCCAGTACTTC.

V usage is TRBV5-1 and J usage is TRBJ1-4; D call uncertain. The germline V and J ends were trimmed by 0 bases and 0 bases, with 6 bases remaining between them. This CDR3 has 15 amino acids. From germline, CDR1 is SGHRS and CDR2 YFSETQ. CDR3 protein: CASSLGAATNEKLFF. DNA of the CDR3: TGCGCCAGCAGCTTGGGGGCAGCAACTAATGAAAAACTGTTTTTT.

This clone was seen a single time. The chain recombines TRBV6-5 with TRBJ1-2; tentative D call: TRBD1 (5 bases). Per the germline V gene, CDR1 is MNHEY and CDR2 is SVGAGI. The germline V and J ends were trimmed by 0 bases and 4 bases, with 12 bases remaining between them. This CDR3 has 15 residues. CDR3 residues: CASSYSRDGTYGYTF. The CDR3 DNA is TGTGCCAGCAGTTACTCGCGGGACGGGACCTATGGCTACACCTTC.

This chain joins TRBV27 and TRBJ1-1; 9 nucleotides line up with TRBD1. Germline assignment: CDR1 MNHEY and CDR2 SMNVEV (reference sequence). The CDR3 has 15 residues. V gave up 6 bases and J gave up 6 bases; unmatched junction bases: 11. CDR3 sequence (DNA): TGTGCCAGCAGACCAATTCTGGGACAGGGCGCTGAAGCTTTCTTT. Translating it yields CASRPILGQGAEAFF.

This clone was detected a few times. For the CDR3, the DNA is TGTGCCAGCAGCTTAGCCAGTGGGGGGTTCGGCACCGGGGAGCTGTTTTTT. This codes for CASSLASGGFGTGELFF. The chain is built from TRBV11-3 and TRBJ2-2, with D tentatively TRBD2 (6 bases). From germline, CDR1 is SGHNT and CDR2 YENEEA. This CDR3 is 17 amino acids long. The V end was cut by 1 base, the J end by 4 bases, with 16 bases between.

This chain joins TRBV7-2 and TRBJ2-3; TRBD2 matches 14 bases. V shed 8 bases, J shed 3 bases, and the junction held 13 bases outside the gene matches. The CDR3 has 18 residues. Looked up from germline, CDR1 is SGHTA and CDR2 is FQGNSA. CDR3 sequence reads: CASRKTSGGAGSTDTQYF. CDR3 nucleotides: TGTGCCAGCCGAAAGACTAGCGGGGGGGCCGGGTCGACAGATACGCAGTATTTT.

This clone was counted a few times. The chain recombines TRBV6-1 with TRBJ1-1; D possibly corresponds to TRBD1 (5 bases). V shed 3 bases and J shed 4 bases, with 15 bases lying between them. Germline CDR1 and CDR2: MNHNS and SASEGT. The CDR3 covers 15 residues. The CDR3 loop reads CASSDSLLGGTEAFF. CDR3 DNA sequence: TGTGCCAGCAGTGATTCGCTTTTGGGGGGCACTGAAGCTTTCTTT.

The V gene is TRBV6-5, the J gene TRBJ2-7; D might be TRBD1 (7 bases). The CDR3 length is 15 residues. In germline, CDR1 is MNHEY, CDR2 SVGAGI. Trimming left V 8 bases short and J 5 bases short, with 22 bases between. In nucleotides, the CDR3 is TGTGCCAGCGGCGATGACAGGGAGGTAACGAACGAGCAGTACTTC. This codes for CASGDDREVTNEQYF.

The chain carries TRBV19 and TRBJ2-7; TRBD2 matches at 7 bases. Germline V lookup: CDR1 LNHDA, CDR2 SQIVND (reference sequence). Trimming at V came to 4 bases and at J to 2 bases, leaving 14 bases not matched to a gene. This CDR3 has 17 amino acids. CDR3 loop: CASSTHGLAEKPYEQYF. The CDR3 DNA reads as TGTGCCAGTAGTACCCATGGGCTAGCGGAAAAGCCCTACGAGCAGTACTTC.